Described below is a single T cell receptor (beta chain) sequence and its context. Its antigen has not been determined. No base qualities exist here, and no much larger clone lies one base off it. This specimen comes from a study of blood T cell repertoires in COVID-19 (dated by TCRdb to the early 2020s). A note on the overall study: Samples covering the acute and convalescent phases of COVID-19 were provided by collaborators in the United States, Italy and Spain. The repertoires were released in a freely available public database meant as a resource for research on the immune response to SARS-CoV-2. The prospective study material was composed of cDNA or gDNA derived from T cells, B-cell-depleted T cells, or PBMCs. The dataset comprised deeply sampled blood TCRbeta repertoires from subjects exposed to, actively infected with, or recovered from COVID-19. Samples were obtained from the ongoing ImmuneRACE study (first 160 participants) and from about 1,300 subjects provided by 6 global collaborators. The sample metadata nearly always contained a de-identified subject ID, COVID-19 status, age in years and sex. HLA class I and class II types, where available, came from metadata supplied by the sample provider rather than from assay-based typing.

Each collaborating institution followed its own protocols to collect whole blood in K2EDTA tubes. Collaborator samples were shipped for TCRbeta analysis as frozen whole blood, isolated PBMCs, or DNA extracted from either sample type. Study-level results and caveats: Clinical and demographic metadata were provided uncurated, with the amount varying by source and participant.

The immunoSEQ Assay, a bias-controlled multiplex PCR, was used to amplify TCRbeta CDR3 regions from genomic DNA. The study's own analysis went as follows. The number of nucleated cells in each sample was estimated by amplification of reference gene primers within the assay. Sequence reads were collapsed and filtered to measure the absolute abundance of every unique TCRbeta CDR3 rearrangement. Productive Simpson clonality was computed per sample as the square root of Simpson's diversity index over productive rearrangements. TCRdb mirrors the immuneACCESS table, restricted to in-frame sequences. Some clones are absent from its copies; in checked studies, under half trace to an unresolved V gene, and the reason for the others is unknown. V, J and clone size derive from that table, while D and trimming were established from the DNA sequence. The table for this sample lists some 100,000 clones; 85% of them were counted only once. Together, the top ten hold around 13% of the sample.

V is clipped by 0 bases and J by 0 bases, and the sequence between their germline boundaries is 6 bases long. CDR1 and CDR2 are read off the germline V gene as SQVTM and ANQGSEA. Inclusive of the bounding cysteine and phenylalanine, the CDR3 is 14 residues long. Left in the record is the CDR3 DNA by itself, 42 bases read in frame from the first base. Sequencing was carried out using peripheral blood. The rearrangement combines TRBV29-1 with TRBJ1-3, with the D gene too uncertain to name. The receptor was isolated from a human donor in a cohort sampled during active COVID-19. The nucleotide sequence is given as TGCAGCGTTGAAGATCCGTTCTCTGGAAACACCATATATTTT. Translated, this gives CSVEDPFSGNTIYF. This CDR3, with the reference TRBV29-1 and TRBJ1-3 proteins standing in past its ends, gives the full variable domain SAVISQKPSRDICQRGTSLTIQCQVDSQVTMMFWYRQQPGQSLTLIATANQGSEATYESGFVIDKFPISRPNLTFSTLTVSNMSPEDSSIYLCSVEDPFSGNTIYFGEGSWLTVV.